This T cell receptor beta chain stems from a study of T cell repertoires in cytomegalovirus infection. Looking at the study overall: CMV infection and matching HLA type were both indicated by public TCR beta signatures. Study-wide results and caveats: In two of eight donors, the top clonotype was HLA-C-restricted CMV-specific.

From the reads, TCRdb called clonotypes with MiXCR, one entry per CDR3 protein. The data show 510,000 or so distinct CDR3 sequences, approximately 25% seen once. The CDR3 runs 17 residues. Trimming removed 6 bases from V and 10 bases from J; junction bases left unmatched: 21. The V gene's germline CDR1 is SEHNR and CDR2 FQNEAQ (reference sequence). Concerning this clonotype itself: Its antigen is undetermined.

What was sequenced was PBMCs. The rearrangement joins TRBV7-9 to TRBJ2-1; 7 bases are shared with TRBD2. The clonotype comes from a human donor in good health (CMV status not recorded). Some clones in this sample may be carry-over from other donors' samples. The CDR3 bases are TGTGCCAGCAGTTACTGGGGGATAGGTCCCCCGGGAGGCGAGCAGTTCTTC. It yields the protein CASSYWGIGPPGGEQFF.